This T cell receptor beta chain was observed in a study of OX40 agonist ivuxolimab in advanced cancers. In germline, CDR1 is SQVTM, CDR2 ANQGSEA. The CDR3 runs to 14 residues. V gave up 4 bases and J gave up 0 bases, with 13 bases separating them. Some clones are missing from TCRdb's copy, which holds only in-frame ones; the method was immunoSEQ multiplex PCR. The data hold tens of thousands of clones, with 75% to 90% observed a single time. This sequence originates from an adult with an advanced solid tumor such as melanoma, head and neck, liver or kidney cancer. The chain combines TRBV29-1 with TRBJ2-7; D not resolved. This sample comprised CD4+ or CD8+ T cells sorted from blood, obtained in a trial of the OX40 agonist ivuxolimab. The CDR3 nucleotides are TGCAGCGTTGGGCCAGGCGCCAGCTCCTACGAGCAGTACTTC. Translation: CSVGPGASSYEQYF.